A single T cell receptor (beta chain) is shown here with its context. V was clipped by 0 bases and J by 0 bases, with 8 bases between them. Per the germline V gene, CDR1 is MNHNY and CDR2 is SVGAGI (reference sequence). This CDR3 comprises 15 residues. The source of the sample is a study of OX40 agonist ivuxolimab in advanced cancers. Samples were taken at baseline and on day 1 of cycles 4 and 7. Measured with immunoSEQ multiplex PCR; TCRdb has only the in-frame clones, and not every one. In the table there are fewer than 75,000 clones, about 88% of which are singletons. The sequencing here drew on CD4+ or CD8+ T cells sorted from blood, taken in a trial of the OX40 agonist ivuxolimab. The gene calls are TRBV6-6 and TRBJ1-1, with D possibly TRBD1 on 5 matching bases. The TCR originated in an adult with an advanced solid tumor such as melanoma, head and neck, liver or kidney cancer. The CDR3 loop is CASSYSRDLNTEAFF. The CDR3 nucleotides read TGTGCCAGCAGTTACTCTAGGGACTTGAACACTGAAGCTTTCTTT.